Included here is one T cell receptor (beta chain) sequence, with context. The data were obtained in a study of cytomegalovirus exposure and HLA in healthy donors. PCR primers comprised 60 Vbeta and 13 Jbeta primers. This table comes from immunoSEQ multiplex PCR, and its TCRdb copy is limited to in-frame clones, with some not included. The data contain roughly 190,000 clones, 60% to 80% of them singletons. Trimming removed 8 bases from V and 4 bases from J; junction bases left unmatched: 7. This CDR3 is built from 14 residues. Germline assignment: CDR1 WSHSY and CDR2 SAAADI. The sequence was obtained from a young woman in good health and CMV-seronegative. The source material was PBMCs. The chain joins TRBV10-2 to TRBJ1-4, with 7 bases aligning to TRBD1. CDR3 residues: CASRRDRLNEKLFF. The CDR3 nucleotides read TGCGCCAGCCGCCGGGACAGACTTAATGAAAAACTGTTTTTT.